The clone carrying this T cell receptor beta chain was seen at least ten times. CDR3 length: 15 amino acids. RNA transcripts provided the source from which TCR beta CDR3 regions were amplified. HTBI primers were employed in a first-round RT-PCR of the TCR CDR3. TCRdb reprocessed the multiplex PCR reads via MiXCR and lists one record per CDR3 protein. The table lists under 40,000 distinct CDR3 sequences, around 50% of them singletons. The record originates from a study of T cells in Graves' hyperthyroidism and ophthalmopathy. The receptor was isolated from a middle-aged man with Graves' ophthalmopathy. Specimen: blood. The chain recombines TRBV12-2 with TRBJ2-7. TRBV12-2 is deemed a pseudogene. CDR3 sequence (DNA): TGTGCAAGTCGCTTAGGGGTGGTAAGCTCCTACGAGCAGTACTTC. The encoded protein is CASRLGVVSSYEQYF.